The 20 T cell receptor beta chains below were found in one sample sequenced in a study of shared clonotypes between healthy human individuals. Profiling relied on immunoSEQ multiplex PCR, and the TCRdb table lists in-frame clones only, not all of them. The repertoire holds fewer than 600,000 clones, with 60% to 80% as singletons. Sequenced material: PBMCs. The receptor source for this set is a woman aged 40 to 49 in good health. Some clones in this sample may be carry-over from other donors' samples.

As for this clone: Possible read error: a much larger clone is one base away. The CDR3 DNA reads as TGTGCCGGCAGTCCCCGGACGGGGGCCTCCAATCAGCCCCAGCATTTT. Its protein is CAGSPRTGASNQPQHF. The rearrangement joins TRBV28 to TRBJ1-5; D may be TRBD1 (6 bases). Germline assignment: CDR1 MDHEN and CDR2 SYDVKM. The CDR3 covers 16 residues.

The chain uses TRBV15 and TRBJ2-1; TRBD2 matches at 12 bases. Germline V gene sequence: CDR1 LNHNV, CDR2 YYDKDF (reference sequence). V lost 4 bases, J lost 9 bases, and 7 bases stayed unmatched. The length of the CDR3 is 15 residues. In DNA form, the CDR3 reads TGTGCCACCAGCACCGGACTAGCGGGATTAGGTGAGCAGTTCTTC. Protein sequence: CATSTGLAGLGEQFF.

The gene calls are TRBV2 and TRBJ2-5; D is ambiguous. The CDR3 has 13 amino acids. V shed 3 bases and J shed 5 bases, with 10 bases lying between them. Looked up from germline, CDR1 is SNHLY and CDR2 is FYNNEI. The CDR3 spells CASSDQVRETQYF. CDR3 coding DNA: TGTGCCAGCAGTGACCAGGTCAGGGAGACCCAGTACTTC.

This chain joins TRBV10-3 and TRBJ2-2, with D hard to call. V lost 6 bases, J lost 3 bases, and 11 bases lay in between. CDR1 is ENHRY, CDR2 SYGVKD, per germline. This CDR3 is 14 amino acids long. Here the CDR3 reads CAISPSADTGELFF. The CDR3 bases are TGTGCCATCAGCCCTTCCGCGGACACCGGGGAGCTGTTTTTT.

In the case of this clone: Compared with germline, one end of the junction differs, possibly owing to a read error. This chain links TRBV9 with TRBJ1-1; tentatively, D is TRBD1 (6 bases). The CDR3 contains 14 residues. Looked up from germline, CDR1 is SGDLS and CDR2 is YYNGEE. The CDR3 sequence: CASSVAQGNAEAFF. The CDR3 nucleotides read TGTGCCAGCAGCGTAGCTCAGGGGAACGCTGAAGCTTTCTTT.

This clone occurred a few times. The chain combines TRBV7-8 with TRBJ1-2, with D uncertain. V was pared by 5 bases and J by 8 bases, with 18 bases between. Per the germline V gene, CDR1 is SGHVS and CDR2 is FQNEAQ. The CDR3 spans 14 residues. The CDR3 coding sequence is TGTGCCAGCAGCCCCCGGGGAACAACTATGGGCTACACCTTC. Protein product: CASSPRGTTMGYTF.

The table lists this clone with many counts. Other DNA sequences within the sample encode an identical CDR3. The chain couples TRBV28 to TRBJ1-4; no clear D. The length of the CDR3 is 13 residues. With 6 bases removed from V and 10 bases from J, the gap between germline ends came to 15 bases. In germline, CDR1 is MDHEN, CDR2 SYDVKM. The CDR3 here is CASRQYSGIKLFF. CDR3 nucleotides: TGTGCCAGCAGACAATACAGCGGAATAAAACTGTTTTTT.

CDR3 protein: CASSDFGANVLTF. CDR3 sequence (DNA): TGTGCCAGCAGCGACTTTGGGGCCAACGTCCTGACTTTC. The V call is TRBV7-6, the J call TRBJ2-6, with D unclear. With 5 bases removed from V and 3 bases from J, the gap between germline ends came to 5 bases. The CDR3 spans 13 residues. The germline V gene has CDR1 SGHVS and CDR2 FNYEAQ. The full variable domain, completed using reference TRBV7-6 and TRBJ2-6, is GAGVSQSPRYKVTKRGQDVALRCDPISGHVSLYWYRQALGQGPEFLTYFNYEAQQDKSGLPNDRFSAERPEGSISTLTIQRTEQRDSAMYRCASSDFGANVLTFGAGSRLTVL.

The V call is TRBV10-3, the J call TRBJ1-1, with D possibly being TRBD1 (5 bases). CDR1 and CDR2 (germline): ENHRY, SYGVKD. The V and J ends lost 6 bases and 6 bases respectively, with 14 bases between them. This CDR3 spans 13 amino acids. The CDR3 spells CAIRDTPEAEAFF. The CDR3, as DNA: TGTGCCATCAGGGACACCCCGGAGGCTGAAGCTTTCTTT.

This clone was counted many times. The genes are TRBV7-9 and TRBJ2-3; 8 bases fit TRBD1. Trimming cost V 8 bases and J 4 bases; bases outside gene matches: 5. The CDR3 is 13 amino acids. The germline CDR1 and CDR2 sequences are SEHNR and FQNEAQ (reference sequence). CDR3 sequence (DNA): TGTGCCAGCCCCCAGGGGGCCCCAGATACGCAGTATTTT. This sequence encodes CASPQGAPDTQYF. Full variable domain (rest looked up from reference TRBV7-9 and TRBJ2-3): DTGVSQNPRHKITKRGQNVTFRCDPISEHNRLYWYRQTLGQGPEFLTYFQNEAQLEKSRLLSDRFSAERPKGSFSTLEIQRTEQGDSAMYLCASPQGAPDTQYFGPGTRLTVL.

This clone was seen a handful of times. CDR3 residues: CASTQGRGGGELFF. The CDR3 DNA follows: TGTGCCAGCACCCAAGGGAGGGGAGGCGGGGAGCTGTTTTTT. The genes are TRBV6-1 and TRBJ2-2, with 7 bases lining up with TRBD2. This CDR3 contains 14 residues. J lost 7 bases, V lost 7 bases, and 9 bases had no gene match. Germline CDR1 MNHNS, CDR2 SASEGT.

The CDR3 here is CASSHWGNEKLFF. CDR3 coding DNA: TGTGCCAGCAGCCACTGGGGGAATGAAAAACTGTTTTTT. This chain connects TRBV14 to TRBJ1-4, with D perhaps matching TRBD1 (5 bases). The V gene's germline CDR1 is SGHDN and CDR2 FVKESK. The CDR3 has 13 amino acids. V was pared by 3 bases and J by 5 bases, with 7 bases between. Together with reference TRBV14 and TRBJ1-4, the CDR3 gives the full variable domain: EAGVTQFPSHSVIEKGQTVTLRCDPISGHDNLYWYRRVMGKEIKFLLHFVKESKQDESGMPNNRFLAERTGGTYSTLKVQPAELEDSGVYFCASSHWGNEKLFFGSGTQLSVL.

The chain recombines TRBV2 with TRBJ2-7; either TRBD1 or TRBD2 may fit D (5 bases each). The V end lost 7 bases, the J end lost 2 bases, and 12 bases lay between the germline ends. Germline CDR1 SNHLY, CDR2 FYNNEI. There are 13 residues in the CDR3. The CDR3 here is CASIGTQTYEQYF. The CDR3 coding sequence is TGTGCCAGCATCGGGACCCAAACCTACGAGCAGTACTTC. The full variable domain, completed using reference TRBV2 and TRBJ2-7, is EPEVTQTPSHQVTQMGQEVILRCVPISNHLYFYWYRQILGQKVEFLVSFYNNEISEKSEIFDDQFSVERPDGSNFTLKIRSTKLEDSAMYFCASIGTQTYEQYFGPGTRLTVT.

The rearrangement uses TRBV30 and TRBJ2-1, with 7 bases aligning to TRBD1. V trimming: 5 bases; J trimming: 4 bases; junction bases outside the gene matches: 5. Germline V gene data show CDR1 as GTSNPN and CDR2 as SVGIG (reference sequence). CDR3 size: 13 residues. This chain's CDR3 is CAWRTGVYNEQFF. DNA for the CDR3: TGTGCCTGGCGGACAGGAGTATACAATGAGCAGTTCTTC.

Of note for this clone: This may be a read error: a much more frequent sequence differs by one nucleotide. This rearrangement joins TRBV5-1 to TRBJ2-3; D not resolved. This CDR3 contains 15 residues. In germline, CDR1 is SGHRS, CDR2 YFSETQ. Trimming removed 0 bases at V and 0 bases at J, with 8 bases between. The CDR3 loop is CASSLEPGSTDTQYF. CDR3 in DNA: TGCGCCAGCAGCTTGGAGCCCGGGAGCACAGATACGCAGTATTTT.

The chain joins TRBV9 to TRBJ2-1; D may be TRBD2 (6 bases). CDR1 SGDLS and CDR2 YYNGEE come from the germline V gene. V was pared by 0 bases and J by 10 bases, with 17 bases between. The CDR3 sequence is 15 residues long. CDR3 in amino acids: CASSVGASDLGEQFF. In DNA form, the CDR3 reads TGTGCCAGCAGCGTAGGGGCTAGCGACCTCGGCGAGCAGTTCTTC. Looking up the rest from reference TRBV9 and TRBJ2-1 gives the full variable domain: DSGVTQTPKHLITATGQRVTLRCSPRSGDLSVYWYQQSLDQGLQFLIQYYNGEERAKGNILERFSAQQFPDLHSELNLSSLELGDSALYFCASSVGASDLGEQFFGPGTRLTVL.

This clone was counted between two and nine times. The chain couples TRBV27 to TRBJ1-2, with a possible D match to TRBD1 (6 bases). Trimming took off 5 bases at V and 4 bases at J, with 17 bases between the two ends. This CDR3 is built from 15 residues. CDR1 and CDR2 (germline): MNHEY, SMNVEV (reference sequence). The CDR3 DNA follows: TGTGCCAGCAGTCGAACCTCGGGACAAGGCTATGGCTACACCTTC. Encoded protein: CASSRTSGQGYGYTF.

As for this clone: A far larger clone differs by one base, so this is likely a read error. The chain carries TRBV30 and TRBJ1-2; D gene unclear. This CDR3 has 14 amino acids. Looked up from germline, CDR1 is GTSNPN and CDR2 is SVGIG (reference sequence). The CDR3, as DNA: TGTGCCCGGAGTGTCGGGCCTTCCTTCTATGGCTACACCTTC. It is translated as CARSVGPSFYGYTF.

Written as DNA, the CDR3 is TGTGCCAGCACCGGGGGCGTCGCTGGCTACACCTTC. This gives the protein CASTGGVAGYTF. The chain joins TRBV28 to TRBJ1-2; tentative D call: TRBD1 (6 bases). Trimming stripped 7 bases from V and 7 bases from J, with 13 bases between. This CDR3 has 12 amino acids. From germline, CDR1 is MDHEN and CDR2 SYDVKM.

The chain combines TRBV5-4 with TRBJ2-2, with D hard to call. The ends were cut back, 6 bases at V and 5 bases at J, with 14 bases in the middle. This CDR3 is built from 14 residues. CDR1 is SGHNT and CDR2 is YYREEE in the germline V gene (reference sequence). The CDR3: CASTPEALTGELFF. Written as DNA, the CDR3 is TGTGCCAGCACCCCCGAGGCGCTTACCGGGGAGCTGTTTTTT.